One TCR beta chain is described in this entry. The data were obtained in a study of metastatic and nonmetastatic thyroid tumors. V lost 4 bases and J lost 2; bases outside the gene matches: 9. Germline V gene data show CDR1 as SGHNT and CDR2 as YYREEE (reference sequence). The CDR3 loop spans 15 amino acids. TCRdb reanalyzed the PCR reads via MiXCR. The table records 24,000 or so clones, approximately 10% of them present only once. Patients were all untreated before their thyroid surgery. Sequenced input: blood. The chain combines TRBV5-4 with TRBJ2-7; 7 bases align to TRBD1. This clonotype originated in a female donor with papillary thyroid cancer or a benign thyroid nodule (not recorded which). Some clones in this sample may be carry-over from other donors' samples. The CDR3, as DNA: TGTGCCAGCAGCGTTCAGGGGGACCCCACCTACGAGCAGTACTTC. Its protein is CASSVQGDPTYEQYF.